These T cell receptor beta chains were read from a single sample in a study of technical replicates of blood from several donors. Data came from immunoSEQ multiplex PCR; TCRdb stores just in-frame clones and leaves some out. The table shows 45,000 to 65,000 clones, with roughly 92% occurring only once. Sequenced: T cells isolated from PBMCs. The receptor source for this set is a human donor in good health. The CDR3 runs from the conserved cysteine through the conserved F or W. D genes are given only for firm matches. The size of a clone is reported for some rows only, either as once, few or many, or as a class for expanded clones.

J: TRBJ1-2; D: NA; V: TRBV29-1; size: NA; DNA: TGCAGCGTATATGCCTTGGGCAGGCTCAACTATGGCTACACCTTC; CDR3: CSVYALGRLNYGYTF
J: TRBJ1-1; D: NA; V: TRBV13; size: NA; DNA: TGTGCCAGCAGTCGACAGCCGGGGAGGGGGGGCACTGAAGCTTTCTTT; CDR3: CASSRQPGRGGTEAFF
J: TRBJ2-7; D: NA; V: TRBV28; size: NA; DNA: TGTGCCAGCAGTATATCAAGCGGGCCCTCGTACTTC; CDR3: CASSISSGPSYF
J: TRBJ1-5; D: NA; V: TRBV6-6; size: NA; DNA: TGTGCCAGCAGTTATTCGGGGGGAAGGCAGCCCCAGCATTTT; CDR3: CASSYSGGRQPQHF
J: TRBJ2-7; D: NA; V: TRBV7-9; size: NA; DNA: TGTGCCAGCAGTTTCTCGTTCGAGCAGTACTTC; CDR3: CASSFSFEQYF
J: TRBJ1-1; D: NA; V: TRBV6-5; size: NA; DNA: TGTGCCAGCAGTTATCTGGGGCCTGAAGCTTTCTTT; CDR3: CASSYLGPEAFF
J: TRBJ2-3; D: TRBD2; V: TRBV29-1; size: NA; DNA: TGCAGCGTTAAAAGGACTAGCGGGAGGGCCGGGACAGATACGCAGTATTTT; CDR3: CSVKRTSGRAGTDTQYF
J: TRBJ2-7; D: NA; V: TRBV11-2; size: NA; DNA: TGTGCCAGCAGCTTAGAGGCAGGGGCCACCCATGAGCAGTACTTC; CDR3: CASSLEAGATHEQYF
J: TRBJ2-7; D: TRBD2; V: TRBV28; size: NA; DNA: TGTGCCAGCAGTCCGGAACTTGCCGGGACTAGCGGATACTCCTACGAGCAGTACTTC; CDR3: CASSPELAGTSGYSYEQYF
J: TRBJ1-6; D: TRBD1; V: TRBV7-3; size: NA; DNA: TGTGCCAGCAGCTTAACCGGGACAGGGTCCTCACCCCTCCACTTT; CDR3: CASSLTGTGSSPLHF
J: TRBJ1-5; D: TRBD1; V: TRBV28; size: NA; DNA: TGTGCCATCCCTCCCCCCTTAGACAGGGCGGAAGGCAATCAGCCCCAGCATTTT; CDR3: CAIPPPLDRAEGNQPQHF
J: TRBJ1-1; D: TRBD1; V: TRBV9; size: NA; DNA: TGTGCCAGCAGCGTGACAGGGGGGAGGGAGACTGAAGCTTTCTTT; CDR3: CASSVTGGRETEAFF
J: TRBJ2-7; D: NA; V: TRBV7-6; size: NA; DNA: TGTGCCAGCACCCCCAGGGCTGCGAGCTCCTACGAGCAGTACTTC; CDR3: CASTPRAASSYEQYF
J: TRBJ1-5; D: TRBD1; V: TRBV7-9; size: NA; DNA: TGTGCCAGCAGCCGAGACAGGGCTCAGCCCCAGCATTTT; CDR3: CASSRDRAQPQHF
J: TRBJ2-3; D: NA; V: TRBV10-3; size: NA; DNA: TGTGCCATCAGTAACAGGGAAGGCACAGATACGCAGTATTTT; CDR3: CAISNREGTDTQYF
J: TRBJ1-3; D: NA; V: TRBV9; size: NA; DNA: TGTGCCAGCAGCGACCCCGAGGGGGGGAGAGGTGTTGGAAACACCATATATTTT; CDR3: CASSDPEGGRGVGNTIYF
J: TRBJ1-5; D: NA; V: TRBV7-9; size: NA; DNA: TGTGCCAGCAGCCCTTCAGGGACAAATCAGCCCCAGCATTTT; CDR3: CASSPSGTNQPQHF
J: TRBJ2-1; D: TRBD2; V: TRBV5-1; size: NA; DNA: TGCGCCAGCGGGACTAGCGGGAGGGATGAGCAGTTCTTC; CDR3: CASGTSGRDEQFF
J: TRBJ1-4; D: NA; V: TRBV7-8; size: NA; DNA: TGTGCCAGCAGCTTAGCGGCAGGGCCTGAAAAACTGTTTTTT; CDR3: CASSLAAGPEKLFF
J: TRBJ1-1; D: NA; V: TRBV5-1; size: NA; DNA: TGCGCCAGCAGCCCCTGGGGGGACACTGAAGCTTTCTTT; CDR3: CASSPWGDTEAFF
J: TRBJ1-4; D: TRBD1; V: TRBV6-6; size: NA; DNA: TGTGCCAGCAGACCACCGGGAGGACAGGGGGATGAAAAACTGTTTTTT; CDR3: CASRPPGGQGDEKLFF
J: TRBJ2-7; D: TRBD1; V: TRBV7-9; size: NA; DNA: TGTGCCAGCAGCTTAGGGACAGGGAACACCTACGAGCAGTACTTC; CDR3: CASSLGTGNTYEQYF
J: TRBJ2-7; D: NA; V: TRBV9; size: NA; DNA: TGTGCCAGCAGCGTAGCCTCGCGGTCCGGCTACGAGCAGTACTTC; CDR3: CASSVASRSGYEQYF
J: TRBJ2-7; D: TRBD1; V: TRBV15; size: NA; DNA: TGTGCCACCAGCGGGGGACAGGGACACACTCCCTACGAGCAGTACTTC; CDR3: CATSGGQGHTPYEQYF
J: TRBJ1-2; D: NA; V: TRBV7-8; size: NA; DNA: TGTGCCAGCAGCTTAGTTAGGGTAGGGTTGGTGGACAGCCCGGACCTAAACTATGGCTACACCTTC; CDR3: CASSLVRVGLVDSPDLNYGYTF
J: TRBJ1-2; D: TRBD1; V: TRBV12-5; size: NA; DNA: TGTGCTAGTGGTTTCGGACAGGAATATGGCTACACCTTC; CDR3: CASGFGQEYGYTF
J: TRBJ2-3; D: NA; V: TRBV29-1; size: NA; DNA: TGCAGCGTGACTAGTGAGGCCCATACGCAGTATTTT; CDR3: CSVTSEAHTQYF
J: TRBJ2-1; D: NA; V: TRBV11-2; size: once; DNA: TGTGCCAGCAGCTTAGGGAGGGCTCGTTCCTACAATGAGCAGTTCTTC; CDR3: CASSLGRARSYNEQFF
J: TRBJ1-6; D: NA; V: TRBV5-1; size: NA; DNA: TGCGCCAGCAGCTTGGAGGGGGGGGTAAATTCACCCCTCCACTTT; CDR3: CASSLEGGVNSPLHF
J: TRBJ2-1; D: NA; V: TRBV28; size: NA; DNA: TGTGCCAGCAGTTTAACCGTGGGAGGGGGGGGCAATGAGCAGTTCTTC; CDR3: CASSLTVGGGGNEQFF
J: TRBJ2-3; D: TRBD2; V: TRBV11-2; size: NA; DNA: TGTGCCAGCAGCTTAGCACCTAGCGGGGCGGGCACAGATACGCAGTATTTT; CDR3: CASSLAPSGAGTDTQYF
J: TRBJ2-3; D: NA; V: TRBV11-2; size: NA; DNA: TGTGCCAGCAGCTTATATAGCACAGATACGCAGTATTTT; CDR3: CASSLYSTDTQYF
J: TRBJ2-7; D: TRBD2; V: TRBV28; size: NA; DNA: TGTGCCAGCACCCCATCAAGAGGAGTAGCGGGTATACCCTACGAGCAGTACTTC; CDR3: CASTPSRGVAGIPYEQYF
J: TRBJ2-2; D: NA; V: TRBV18; size: NA; DNA: TGTGCCAGCTCACCGGTTAGTGCGGGGCCCTACCCTACGGAGCTGTTTTTT; CDR3: CASSPVSAGPYPTELFF
J: TRBJ2-7; D: NA; V: TRBV11-3; size: NA; DNA: TGTGCCAGCAGCTCGGCCACGGACAGTATTAACGAGCAGTACTTC; CDR3: CASSSATDSINEQYF
J: TRBJ2-7; D: TRBD1; V: TRBV5-1; size: NA; DNA: TGCGCCAGCAGCTTGGCCGGGGACAGGGCCGGCGAGCAGTACTTC; CDR3: CASSLAGDRAGEQYF
J: TRBJ2-3; D: TRBD1; V: TRBV5-1; size: NA; DNA: TGCGCCAGCAGCCCCTGGGACAGGGGGACAGATACGCAGTATTTT; CDR3: CASSPWDRGTDTQYF
J: TRBJ2-7; D: NA; V: TRBV6-5; size: once; DNA: TGTGCCACAAGGGACTCCGACTACGAGCAGTACTTC; CDR3: CATRDSDYEQYF
J: TRBJ2-1; D: NA; V: TRBV15; size: NA; DNA: TGTGCCACCAGCAGAGATGCGGTCTTCTCCTACAATGAGCAGTTCTTC; CDR3: CATSRDAVFSYNEQFF
J: TRBJ2-1; D: NA; V: TRBV7-9; size: once; DNA: TGTGCCAGCAGCCCGGGGGGCTTAAATGAGCAGTTCTTC; CDR3: CASSPGGLNEQFF
J: TRBJ1-4; D: TRBD1; V: TRBV11-2; size: NA; DNA: TGTGCCAGCAGCTTAGACGGGTCAGGGGGCGAGACTAATGAAAAACTGTTTTTT; CDR3: CASSLDGSGGETNEKLFF
J: TRBJ1-1; D: NA; V: TRBV7-6; size: NA; DNA: TGTGCCAGCAGCCACTCCCTCGGGGGGCTGAACACTGAAGCTTTCTTT; CDR3: CASSHSLGGLNTEAFF
J: TRBJ2-1; D: TRBD2; V: TRBV5-5; size: NA; DNA: TGTGCCAGCAGCTTGGTAGGGAGGGAGGATGAGCAGTTCTTC; CDR3: CASSLVGREDEQFF
J: TRBJ2-7; D: NA; V: TRBV5-1; size: NA; DNA: TGCGCCAGCAGCTTGAGACAGGATAACTACGAGCAGTACTTC; CDR3: CASSLRQDNYEQYF
J: TRBJ2-5; D: TRBD2; V: TRBV5-1; size: NA; DNA: TGCGCCAGCAGCGAAGGGACTAGCGGGACGGAGACCCAGTACTTC; CDR3: CASSEGTSGTETQYF
J: TRBJ1-5; D: NA; V: TRBV5-6; size: few; DNA: TGTGCCAGCAGCTTGCCCTGGACAGATTCTCCTCGTAAGCCCCAGCATTTT; CDR3: CASSLPWTDSPRKPQHF
J: TRBJ2-1; D: TRBD2; V: TRBV28; size: NA; DNA: TGTGCCAGCAGTTCGCCACTAGCGGGAGGCGCATGGTCGAGGAGCTCCTACAATGAGCAGTTCTTC; CDR3: CASSSPLAGGAWSRSSYNEQFF
J: TRBJ1-1; D: TRBD1; V: TRBV5-1; size: NA; DNA: TGCGCCAGCAGCCCGAGGGGGCGGGGCACTGAAGCTTTCTTT; CDR3: CASSPRGRGTEAFF
J: TRBJ2-7; D: TRBD2; V: TRBV9; size: NA; DNA: TGTGCCAGCAGCGTAGGGGCGGGGGGGAGCTCCTACGAGCAGTACTTC; CDR3: CASSVGAGGSSYEQYF
J: TRBJ1-4; D: TRBD1; V: TRBV5-1; size: NA; DNA: TGCGCCAGCAGCTTTGCCGGGACAGGGGAAAAACTGTTTTTT; CDR3: CASSFAGTGEKLFF
J: TRBJ1-3; D: NA; V: TRBV6-5; size: NA; DNA: TGTGCCAGCAGCTCAGGGTCAAAGAAGGGAAACACCATATATTTT; CDR3: CASSSGSKKGNTIYF
J: TRBJ2-1; D: NA; V: TRBV19; size: NA; DNA: TGTGCCAGTAGTAAGAGGGTCGGCGGGGCGGTTAATGAGCAGTTCTTC; CDR3: CASSKRVGGAVNEQFF
J: TRBJ1-2; D: NA; V: TRBV13; size: NA; DNA: TGTGCCAGCAGCTTAGGGTCTACTAGTCCCTATGGCTACACCTTC; CDR3: CASSLGSTSPYGYTF